The 16 T cell receptor beta chains below were found in one sample sequenced in a study of blood T cell repertoires in COVID-19 (TCRdb year 2020). The method was the immunoSEQ multiplex PCR assay. The source is immuneACCESS, and TCRdb retained only in-frame sequences with V and J called. Part of the clones is not carried over; for the studies checked, unresolved V genes explain less than half of this, and the remainder is unexplained. The table for this sample lists some 87,000 clones; roughly 75% of them were counted only once. Approximately 8.2% of the sample belongs to the ten largest clones. Material: peripheral blood. These receptors were obtained from a man aged 45-65 years who had recovered from COVID-19.

The chain joins TRBV13 to TRBJ1-1; D is uncertain. This CDR3 region has 17 residues. V was shortened by 0 bases and J by 1 base, with 15 bases between the two germline ends. Germline values: CDR1 PRHDT, CDR2 FYEKMQ (reference sequence). The CDR3 DNA is TGTGCCAGCAGCTTAGGCCGTTCAGGCAGACCGAACACTGAAGCTTTCTTT. Encoded protein: CASSLGRSGRPNTEAFF.

The chain has TRBV7-2 and TRBJ2-7; D is perhaps TRBD1 (5 bases). Trimming shortened V by 0 bases and J by 2 bases, and 8 bases separated the two germline ends. The CDR3 extends over 14 amino acids. Germline V gives CDR1 SGHTA, CDR2 FQGNSA. The CDR3, as DNA: TGTGCCAGCAGCTTAGCAGTGGGGCCCTACGAGCAGTACTTC. Its translation: CASSLAVGPYEQYF. Based on the CDR3 plus reference TRBV7-2 and TRBJ2-7, the full variable domain is GAGVSQSPSNKVTEKGKDVELRCDPISGHTALYWYRQSLGQGLEFLIYFQGNSAPDKSGLPSDRFSAERTGGSVSTLTIQRTQQEDSAVYLCASSLAVGPYEQYFGPGTRLTVT.

The chain combines TRBV6-2 or TRBV6-3 with TRBJ1-5, with D maybe TRBD1 (6 bases). Germline V gene lookup returns CDR1 MNHEY and CDR2 SVGEGT. The V and J ends lost 0 bases and 3 bases respectively, with 15 bases between them. The CDR3 runs to 17 residues. Here the CDR3 reads CASSYSGYGQLNQPQHF. Written as DNA, the CDR3 is TGTGCCAGCAGTTACTCGGGATATGGACAGCTCAATCAGCCCCAGCATTTT.

V and J are TRBV7-2 and TRBJ2-2; 14 positions agree with TRBD2. The germline V gene has CDR1 SGHTA and CDR2 FQGNSA. This CDR3 spans 16 amino acids. V lost 3 bases, J lost 8 bases, and 5 bases stayed unmatched. CDR3 DNA: TGTGCCAGCAGCTTCCGACTAGCGGGAGGGCCTGGGGAGCTGTTTTTT. It is translated as CASSFRLAGGPGELFF.

V and J are TRBV4-2 and TRBJ2-7, with 9 bases lining up with TRBD1. The CDR3 sequence is 17 residues long. V lost 0 bases and J lost 3; bases outside the gene matches: 9. In germline, CDR1 is LGHNA, CDR2 YNFKEQ. In DNA, the CDR3 is TGTGCCAGCAGCCAAGATGGATTACAGGGGGCGAGCTACGAGCAGTACTTC. Translating it yields CASSQDGLQGASYEQYF.

This clone was seen at least ten times. The gene calls are TRBV24-1 and TRBJ2-3, with TRBD1 identical over 10 bases. The trim removed 2 bases at V and 1 base at J, leaving 2 bases unmatched. The CDR3 is 16 residues long. Germline CDR1 and CDR2: KGHDR and SFDVKD. The CDR3 sequence is CATSDSGTGGTDTQYF. DNA of the CDR3: TGTGCCACCAGTGATTCCGGGACAGGGGGCACAGATACGCAGTATTTT.

This clone was counted a few times. The chain joins TRBV5-1 to TRBJ2-1; 10 bases match TRBD1. CDR3 length equals 17 residues. CDR1 is SGHRS, CDR2 YFSETQ, per germline. With 3 bases clipped from V and 7 bases from J, the junction kept 13 bases outside the gene matches. CDR3 protein: CASSSSTGQGTGNEQFF. Written as DNA, the CDR3 is TGCGCCAGCAGCTCCTCAACGGGACAGGGGACGGGGAATGAGCAGTTCTTC.

The rearrangement joins TRBV27 to TRBJ1-2; 10 bases map to TRBD1. CDR1 is MNHEY and CDR2 is SMNVEV in the germline V gene (reference sequence). Losses at the gene ends were 6 bases for V and 6 bases for J; bases not matched to a gene: 1. The CDR3 totals 12 residues. DNA for the CDR3: TGTGCCAGCAGGGGGACAGGGGATGGCTACACCTTC. It codes for CASRGTGDGYTF.

V gene TRBV5-8 combines with J gene TRBJ2-5, with D unresolved. Germline-derived CDR1 and CDR2 are SGHTS and YDEGEE. The CDR3 is made up of 13 amino acids. The V end lost 3 bases, the J end lost 7 bases, and 13 bases lay between the germline ends. The CDR3 DNA reads TGTGCCAGCAGCTGGGCAGGTGTCGGGACCCAGTACTTC. Its translation: CASSWAGVGTQYF. Based on the CDR3 plus reference TRBV5-8 and TRBJ2-5, the full variable domain is EAGVTQSPTHLIKTRGQQATLRCSPISGHTSVYWYQQALGLGLQFLLWYDEGEERNRGNFPPRFSGRQFPNYSSELNVNALELEDSALYLCASSWAGVGTQYFGPGTRLLVL.

The CDR3, as DNA: TGTGCCAGCTCCCGAGACTCGATTTTGAACACTGAAGCTTTCTTT. Encoded protein: CASSRDSILNTEAFF. V gene TRBV18 combines with J gene TRBJ1-1; D uncertain. The V end was cut by 6 bases, the J end by 0 bases, with 14 bases between. The CDR3 length is 15 residues. From germline, CDR1 is KGHSH and CDR2 LQKENI.

This chain joins TRBV9 and TRBJ1-2, with TRBD1 as a possible D gene (6 bases). The CDR3 totals 15 residues. Germline CDR1 and CDR2: SGDLS and YYNGEE. Trimming took off 1 base at V and 0 bases at J, with 10 bases between the two ends. Written as DNA, the CDR3 is TGTGCCAGCAGCGTAAGCGAGGGGGCTAACTATGGCTACACCTTC. Translated, it gives CASSVSEGANYGYTF.

The rearrangement uses TRBV19 and TRBJ2-1; the match to TRBD2 covers 8 bases. The J segment lost 8 bases and the V segment lost 6 bases, leaving 6 bases of the junction unmatched. In germline, CDR1 is LNHDA, CDR2 SQIVND (reference sequence). The CDR3 is made up of 13 amino acids. The CDR3 region is CASSQIAGYEQFF. As DNA, the CDR3 is TGTGCCAGTAGCCAGATAGCGGGATATGAGCAGTTCTTC.

Only a few counts were recorded for this clone. The chain uses TRBV19 and TRBJ1-5; perhaps TRBD1 as D (5 bases). The ends were cut back, 3 bases at V and 4 bases at J, with 13 bases in the middle. Germline V gene lookup returns CDR1 LNHDA and CDR2 SQIVND (reference sequence). This CDR3 is 15 amino acids long. The CDR3 sequence is CASSIMAGFNQPQHF. The CDR3, as DNA: TGTGCCAGTAGTATCATGGCAGGGTTTAATCAGCCCCAGCATTTT.

The chain couples TRBV27 to TRBJ1-5, with a tentative D call TRBD1 (6 bases). The V gene's germline CDR1 is MNHEY and CDR2 SMNVEV (reference sequence). The CDR3 loop spans 15 amino acids. V lost 2 bases to trimming and J lost 0 bases, with 8 bases between them. The CDR3 DNA sequence: TGTGCCAGCAGTTTAGACAGGAATAGCAATCAGCCCCAGCATTTT. Its protein is CASSLDRNSNQPQHF.

This chain joins TRBV3-1 (or the pseudogene TRBV3-2) and TRBJ1-4; D unclear. Per the germline V gene, CDR1 is LGHDT and CDR2 is YNNKEL (reference sequence). This CDR3 is 15 amino acids long. Trimming pared 0 bases from V and 6 bases from J, leaving 11 bases between. The CDR3 DNA is TGTGCCAGCAGCCAAGAGCCCGGGGAGGATGAAAAACTGTTTTTT. This translates into CASSQEPGEDEKLFF.

This chain connects TRBV19 to TRBJ2-2; TRBD2 might be the D (5 bases). The V gene's germline CDR1 is LNHDA and CDR2 SQIVND (reference sequence). This CDR3 has 14 residues. The V end was cut by 3 bases, the J end by 7 bases, with 12 bases between. In DNA, the CDR3 is TGTGCCAGTAGTATTAGAGGGCTGGGCGGGGAGCTGTTTTTT. As protein: CASSIRGLGGELFF.